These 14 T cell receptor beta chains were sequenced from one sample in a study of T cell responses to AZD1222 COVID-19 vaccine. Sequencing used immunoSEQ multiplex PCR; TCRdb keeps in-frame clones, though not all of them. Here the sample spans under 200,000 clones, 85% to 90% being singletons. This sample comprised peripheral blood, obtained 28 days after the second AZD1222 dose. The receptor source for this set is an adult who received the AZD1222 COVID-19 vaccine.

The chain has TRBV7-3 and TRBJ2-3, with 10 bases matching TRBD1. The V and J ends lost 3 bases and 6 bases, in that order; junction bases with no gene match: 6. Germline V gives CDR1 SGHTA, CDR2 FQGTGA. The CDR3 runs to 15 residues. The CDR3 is CASSFGTGVSDTQYF. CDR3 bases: TGTGCCAGCAGCTTTGGGACAGGGGTCTCCGATACGCAGTATTTT.

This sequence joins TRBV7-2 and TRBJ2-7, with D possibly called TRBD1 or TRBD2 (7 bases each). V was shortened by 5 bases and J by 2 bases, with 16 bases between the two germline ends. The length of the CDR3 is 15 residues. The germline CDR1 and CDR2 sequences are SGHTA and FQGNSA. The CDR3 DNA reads TGTGCCAGCAGCCGTCAGGGGGGGACCCCCTACGAGCAGTACTTC. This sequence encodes CASSRQGGTPYEQYF. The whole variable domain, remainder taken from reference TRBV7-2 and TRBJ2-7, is GAGVSQSPSNKVTEKGKDVELRCDPISGHTALYWYRQSLGQGLEFLIYFQGNSAPDKSGLPSDRFSAERTGGSVSTLTIQRTQQEDSAVYLCASSRQGGTPYEQYFGPGTRLTVT.

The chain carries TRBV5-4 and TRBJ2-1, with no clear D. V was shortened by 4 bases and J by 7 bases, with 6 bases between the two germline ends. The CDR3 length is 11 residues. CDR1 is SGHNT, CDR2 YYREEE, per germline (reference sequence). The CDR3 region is CASSELNEQFF. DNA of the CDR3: TGTGCCAGCAGCGAACTAAATGAGCAGTTCTTC. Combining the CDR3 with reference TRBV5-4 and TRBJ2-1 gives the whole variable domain ETGVTQSPTHLIKTRGQQVTLRCSSQSGHNTVSWYQQALGQGPQFIFQYYREEENGRGNFPPRFSGLQFPNYSSELNVNALELDDSALYLCASSELNEQFFGPGTRLTVL.

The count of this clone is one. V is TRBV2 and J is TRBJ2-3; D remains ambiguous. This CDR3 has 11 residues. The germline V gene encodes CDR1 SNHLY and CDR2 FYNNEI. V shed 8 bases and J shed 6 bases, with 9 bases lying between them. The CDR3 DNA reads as TGTGCCAGCCAGGCCGGGGATACGCAGTATTTT. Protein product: CASQAGDTQYF.

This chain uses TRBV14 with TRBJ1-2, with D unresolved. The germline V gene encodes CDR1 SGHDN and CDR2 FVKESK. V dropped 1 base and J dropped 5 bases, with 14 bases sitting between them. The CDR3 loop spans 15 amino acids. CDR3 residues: CASSQGYAGGYGYTF. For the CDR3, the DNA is TGTGCCAGCAGCCAAGGTTACGCCGGAGGGTATGGCTACACCTTC. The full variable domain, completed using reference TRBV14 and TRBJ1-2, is EAGVTQFPSHSVIEKGQTVTLRCDPISGHDNLYWYRRVMGKEIKFLLHFVKESKQDESGMPNNRFLAERTGGTYSTLKVQPAELEDSGVYFCASSQGYAGGYGYTFGSGTRLTVV.

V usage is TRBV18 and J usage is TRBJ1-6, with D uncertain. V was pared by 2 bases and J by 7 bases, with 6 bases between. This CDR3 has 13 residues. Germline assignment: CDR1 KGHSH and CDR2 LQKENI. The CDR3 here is CASSPAENSPLHF. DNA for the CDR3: TGTGCCAGCTCACCAGCGGAAAATTCACCCCTCCACTTT.

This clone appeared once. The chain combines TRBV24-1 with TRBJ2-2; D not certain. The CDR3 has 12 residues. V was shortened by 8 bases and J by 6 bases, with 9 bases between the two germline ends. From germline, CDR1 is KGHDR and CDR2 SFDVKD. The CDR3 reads CATTSPAGELFF. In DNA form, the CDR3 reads TGTGCCACCACCAGCCCCGCCGGGGAGCTGTTTTTT.

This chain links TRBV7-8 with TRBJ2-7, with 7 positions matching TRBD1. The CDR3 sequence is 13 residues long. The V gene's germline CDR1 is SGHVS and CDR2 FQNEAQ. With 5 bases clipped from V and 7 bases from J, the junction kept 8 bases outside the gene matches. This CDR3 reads CASSRPGGQEQYF. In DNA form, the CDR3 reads TGTGCCAGCAGCCGACCAGGGGGTCAAGAGCAGTACTTC.

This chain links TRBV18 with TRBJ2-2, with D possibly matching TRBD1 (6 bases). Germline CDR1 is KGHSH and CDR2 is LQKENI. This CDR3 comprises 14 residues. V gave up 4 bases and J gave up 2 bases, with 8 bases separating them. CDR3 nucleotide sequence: TGTGCCAGCTCACGGGACATCAACACCGGGGAGCTGTTTTTT. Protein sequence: CASSRDINTGELFF. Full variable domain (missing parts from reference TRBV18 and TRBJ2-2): NAGVMQNPRHLVRRRGQEARLRCSPMKGHSHVYWYRQLPEEGLKFMVYLQKENIIDESGMPKERFSAEFPKEGPSILRIQQVVRGDSAAYFCASSRDINTGELFFGEGSRLTVL.

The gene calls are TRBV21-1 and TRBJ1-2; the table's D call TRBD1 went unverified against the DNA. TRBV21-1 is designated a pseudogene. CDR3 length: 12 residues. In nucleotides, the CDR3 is TGTGCCAGCAGGGCCCCAGGGGAGGGCTACACCTTC. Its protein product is CASRAPGEGYTF.

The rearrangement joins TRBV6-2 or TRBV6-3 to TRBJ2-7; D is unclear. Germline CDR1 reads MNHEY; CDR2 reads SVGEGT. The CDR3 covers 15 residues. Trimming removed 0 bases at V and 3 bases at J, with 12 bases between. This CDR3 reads CASSYSADSNYEQYF. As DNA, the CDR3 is TGTGCCAGCAGTTACTCCGCGGATTCCAACTACGAGCAGTACTTC.

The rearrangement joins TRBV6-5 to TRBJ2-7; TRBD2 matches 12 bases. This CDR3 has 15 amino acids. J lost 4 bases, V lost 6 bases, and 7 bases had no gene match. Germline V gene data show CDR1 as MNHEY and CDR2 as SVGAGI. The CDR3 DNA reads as TGTGCCAGCAGGACTGGCACTAGCGGGAGGTACGAGCAGTACTTC. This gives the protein CASRTGTSGRYEQYF.

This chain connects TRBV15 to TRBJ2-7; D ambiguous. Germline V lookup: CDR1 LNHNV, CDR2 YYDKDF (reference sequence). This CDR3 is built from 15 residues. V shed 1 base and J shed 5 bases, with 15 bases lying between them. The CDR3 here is CATSRVTNLVDEQYF. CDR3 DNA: TGTGCCACCAGCAGAGTAACTAACCTTGTCGACGAGCAGTACTTC.

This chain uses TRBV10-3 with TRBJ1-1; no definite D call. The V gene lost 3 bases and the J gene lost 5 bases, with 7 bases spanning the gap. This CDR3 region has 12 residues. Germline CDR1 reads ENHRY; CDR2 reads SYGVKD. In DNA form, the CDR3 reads TGTGCCATCAGTGATATGGGGACTGAAGCTTTCTTT. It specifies CAISDMGTEAFF.